This TCR beta chain was identified in a study of blood T cell repertoires in COVID-19. This clone showed up just once. Germline assignment: CDR1 SGHVS and CDR2 FQNEAQ. This CDR3 region has 14 residues. V was clipped by 4 bases and J by 8 bases; unmatched bases: 10. Profiled with immunoSEQ multiplex PCR; TCRdb holds only in-frame clones, not every one. The sample carries 100,000 to 150,000 clones, 70% to 75% recorded once. The clonotype originates from a man in his 60s with acute or convalescent COVID-19. V and J are TRBV7-8 and TRBJ1-2, with TRBD1 matching over 7 bases. What was sequenced was peripheral blood. CDR3 amino acids: CASSWIQGPSGYTF. The CDR3 DNA follows: TGTGCCAGCAGCTGGATACAGGGGCCCTCGGGCTACACCTTC. The variable domain in full, completed from reference TRBV7-8 and TRBJ1-2, reads GAGVSQSPRYKVAKRGQDVALRCDPISGHVSLFWYQQALGQGPEFLTYFQNEAQLDKSGLPSDRFFAERPEGSVSTLKIQRTQQEDSAVYLCASSWIQGPSGYTFGSGTRLTVV.